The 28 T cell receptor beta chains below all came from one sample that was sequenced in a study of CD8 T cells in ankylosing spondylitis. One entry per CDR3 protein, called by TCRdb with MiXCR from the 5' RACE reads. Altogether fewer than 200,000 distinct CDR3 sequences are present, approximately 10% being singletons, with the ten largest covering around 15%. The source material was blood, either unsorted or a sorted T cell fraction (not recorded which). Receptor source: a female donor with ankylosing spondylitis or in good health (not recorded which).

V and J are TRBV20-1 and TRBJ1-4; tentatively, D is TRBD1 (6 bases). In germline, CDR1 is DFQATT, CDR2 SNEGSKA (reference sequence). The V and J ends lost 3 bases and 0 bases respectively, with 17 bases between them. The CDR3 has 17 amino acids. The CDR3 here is CSASGGGGRTTNEKLFF. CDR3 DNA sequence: TGCAGTGCTAGTGGGGGGGGCGGACGGACAACTAATGAAAAACTGTTTTTT.

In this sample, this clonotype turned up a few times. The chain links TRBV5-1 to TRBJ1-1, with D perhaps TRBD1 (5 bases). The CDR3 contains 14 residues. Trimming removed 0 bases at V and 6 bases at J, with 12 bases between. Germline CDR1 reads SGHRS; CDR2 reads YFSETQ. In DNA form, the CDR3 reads TGCGCCAGCAGCTTGGTGGGTCCGGGGGCTGAAGCTTTCTTT. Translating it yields CASSLVGPGAEAFF.

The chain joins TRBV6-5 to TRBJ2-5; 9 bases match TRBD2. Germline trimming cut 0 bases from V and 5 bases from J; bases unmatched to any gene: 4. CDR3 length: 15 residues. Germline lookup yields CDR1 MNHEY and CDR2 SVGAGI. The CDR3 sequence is CASSYSISGRETQYF. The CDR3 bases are TGTGCCAGCAGTTACTCGATCAGCGGGAGGGAGACCCAGTACTTC.

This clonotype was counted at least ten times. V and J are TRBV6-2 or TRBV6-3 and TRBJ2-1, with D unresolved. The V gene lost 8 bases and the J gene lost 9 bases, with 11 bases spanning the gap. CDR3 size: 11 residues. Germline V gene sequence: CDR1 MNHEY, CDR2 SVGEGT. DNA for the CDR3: TGTGCCAGCTCACCCCCCGGTGAGCAGTTCTTC. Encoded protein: CASSPPGEQFF.

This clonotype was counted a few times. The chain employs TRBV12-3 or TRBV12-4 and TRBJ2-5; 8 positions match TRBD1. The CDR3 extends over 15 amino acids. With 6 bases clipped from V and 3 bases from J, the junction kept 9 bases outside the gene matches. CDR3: CASSRLGTGKETQYF. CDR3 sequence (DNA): TGTGCCAGCAGCCGACTCGGGACAGGCAAAGAGACCCAGTACTTC.

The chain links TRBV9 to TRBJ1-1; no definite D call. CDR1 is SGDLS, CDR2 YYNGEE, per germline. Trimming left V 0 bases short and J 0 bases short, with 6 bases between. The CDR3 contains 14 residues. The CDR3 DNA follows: TGTGCCAGCAGCGTAGGCAACATGAACACTGAAGCTTTCTTT. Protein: CASSVGNMNTEAFF.

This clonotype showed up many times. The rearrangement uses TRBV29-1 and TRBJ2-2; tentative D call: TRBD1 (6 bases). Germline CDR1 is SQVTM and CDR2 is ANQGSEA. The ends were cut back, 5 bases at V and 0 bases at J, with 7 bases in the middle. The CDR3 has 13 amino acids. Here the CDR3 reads CSVRTANTGELFF. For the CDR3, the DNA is TGCAGCGTTAGGACAGCGAACACCGGGGAGCTGTTTTTT.

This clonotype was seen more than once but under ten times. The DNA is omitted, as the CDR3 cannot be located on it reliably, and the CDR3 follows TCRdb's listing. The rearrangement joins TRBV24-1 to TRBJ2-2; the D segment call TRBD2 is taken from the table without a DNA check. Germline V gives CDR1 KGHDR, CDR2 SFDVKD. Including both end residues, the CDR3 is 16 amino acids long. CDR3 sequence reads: CATSGMSGLTGELFFF.

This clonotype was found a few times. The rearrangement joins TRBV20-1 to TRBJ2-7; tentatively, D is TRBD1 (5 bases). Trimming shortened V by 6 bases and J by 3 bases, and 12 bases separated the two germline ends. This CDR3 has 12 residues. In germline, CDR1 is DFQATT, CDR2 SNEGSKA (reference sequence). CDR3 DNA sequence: TGCAGTGCAGGGGTCTCTCTCTACGAGCAGTACTTC. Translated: CSAGVSLYEQYF.

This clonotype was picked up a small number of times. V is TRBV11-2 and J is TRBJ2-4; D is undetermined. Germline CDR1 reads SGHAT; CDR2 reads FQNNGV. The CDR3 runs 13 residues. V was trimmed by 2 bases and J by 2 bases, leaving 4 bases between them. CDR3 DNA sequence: TGTGCCAGCAGCTTACAATCCAAAAACATTCAGTACTTC. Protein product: CASSLQSKNIQYF.

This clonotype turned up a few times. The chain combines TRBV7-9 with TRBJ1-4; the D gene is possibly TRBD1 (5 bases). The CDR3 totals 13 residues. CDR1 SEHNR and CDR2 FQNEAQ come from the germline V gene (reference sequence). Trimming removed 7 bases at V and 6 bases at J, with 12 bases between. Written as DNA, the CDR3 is TGTGCCAGCAAAGACAGCTCGGATGAAAAACTGTTTTTT. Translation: CASKDSSDEKLFF.

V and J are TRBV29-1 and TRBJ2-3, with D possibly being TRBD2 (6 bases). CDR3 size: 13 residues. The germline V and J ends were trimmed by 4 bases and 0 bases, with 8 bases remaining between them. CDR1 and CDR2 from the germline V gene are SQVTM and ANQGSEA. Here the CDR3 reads CSVVSGSTDTQYF. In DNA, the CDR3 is TGCAGCGTTGTAAGCGGGAGCACAGATACGCAGTATTTT.

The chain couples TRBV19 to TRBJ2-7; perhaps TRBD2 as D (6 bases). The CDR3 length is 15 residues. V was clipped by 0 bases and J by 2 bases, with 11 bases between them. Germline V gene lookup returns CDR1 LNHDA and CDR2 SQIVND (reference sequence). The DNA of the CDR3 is TGTGCCAGTAGTATAGATAGGAGGGATACCTACGAGCAGTACTTC. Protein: CASSIDRRDTYEQYF.

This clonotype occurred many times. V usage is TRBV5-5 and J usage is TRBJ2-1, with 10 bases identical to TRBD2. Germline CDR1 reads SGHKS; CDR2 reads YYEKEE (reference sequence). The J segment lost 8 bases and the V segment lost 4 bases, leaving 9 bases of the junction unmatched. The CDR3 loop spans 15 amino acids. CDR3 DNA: TGTGCCAGCAGCACTCCTAGCGGGAGATCGGATGAGCAGTTCTTC. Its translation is CASSTPSGRSDEQFF.

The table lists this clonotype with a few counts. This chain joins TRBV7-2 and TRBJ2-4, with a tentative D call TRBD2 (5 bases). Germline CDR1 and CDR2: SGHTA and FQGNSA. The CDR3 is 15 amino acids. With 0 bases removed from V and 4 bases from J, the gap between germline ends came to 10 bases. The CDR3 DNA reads TGTGCCAGCAGCTTAGCGGCGGGCTTTAAAAACATTCAGTACTTC. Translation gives CASSLAAGFKNIQYF.

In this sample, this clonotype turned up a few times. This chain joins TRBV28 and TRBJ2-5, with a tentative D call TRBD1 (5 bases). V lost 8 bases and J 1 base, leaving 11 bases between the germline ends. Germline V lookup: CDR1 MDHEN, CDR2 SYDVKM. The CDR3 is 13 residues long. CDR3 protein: CASLGHLQETQYF. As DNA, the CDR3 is TGTGCCAGCCTCGGACACCTCCAAGAGACCCAGTACTTC.

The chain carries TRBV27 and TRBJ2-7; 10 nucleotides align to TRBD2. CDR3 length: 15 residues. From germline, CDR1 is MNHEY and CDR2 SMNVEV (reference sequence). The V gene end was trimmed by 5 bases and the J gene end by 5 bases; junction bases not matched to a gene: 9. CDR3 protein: CASSPLAGADHEQYF. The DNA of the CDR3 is TGTGCCAGCAGTCCCCTAGCGGGAGCGGATCACGAGCAGTACTTC.

CDR3 sequence: CASSVEAGTNYEQYF. Here the CDR3 DNA reads TGTGCCAGCAGCGTAGAGGCAGGAACTAACTACGAGCAGTACTTC. The gene calls are TRBV9 and TRBJ2-7; D unresolved. The V gene's germline CDR1 is SGDLS and CDR2 YYNGEE. This CDR3 has 15 amino acids. Trimming left V 0 bases short and J 3 bases short, with 13 bases between.

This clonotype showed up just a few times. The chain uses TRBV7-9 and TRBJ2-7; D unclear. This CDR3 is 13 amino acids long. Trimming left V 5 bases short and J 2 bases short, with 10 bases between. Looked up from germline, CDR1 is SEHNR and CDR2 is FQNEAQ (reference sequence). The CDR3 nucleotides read TGTGCCAGCAGCCCTACTCTCCCCTACGAGCAGTACTTC. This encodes CASSPTLPYEQYF.

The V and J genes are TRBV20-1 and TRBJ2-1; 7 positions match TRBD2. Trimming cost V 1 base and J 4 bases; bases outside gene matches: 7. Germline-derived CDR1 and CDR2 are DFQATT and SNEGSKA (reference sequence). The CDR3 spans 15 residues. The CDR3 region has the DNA TGCAGTGCTAGAGGTGCACTAGCGAATTACAATGAGCAGTTCTTC. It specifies CSARGALANYNEQFF.

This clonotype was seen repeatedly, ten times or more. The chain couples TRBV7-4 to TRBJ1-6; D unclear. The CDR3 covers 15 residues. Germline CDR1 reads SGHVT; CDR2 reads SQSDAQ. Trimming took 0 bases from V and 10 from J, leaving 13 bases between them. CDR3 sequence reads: CASSLASALGSPLHF. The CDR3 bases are TGTGCCAGCAGCTTAGCCTCCGCACTTGGATCACCCCTCCACTTT.

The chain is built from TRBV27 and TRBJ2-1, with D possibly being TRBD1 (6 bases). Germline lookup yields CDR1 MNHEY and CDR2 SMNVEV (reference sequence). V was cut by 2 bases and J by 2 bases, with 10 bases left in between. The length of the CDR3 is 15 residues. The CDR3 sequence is CASSLAAGAYNEQFF. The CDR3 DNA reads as TGTGCCAGCAGTTTAGCAGCAGGGGCCTACAATGAGCAGTTCTTC.

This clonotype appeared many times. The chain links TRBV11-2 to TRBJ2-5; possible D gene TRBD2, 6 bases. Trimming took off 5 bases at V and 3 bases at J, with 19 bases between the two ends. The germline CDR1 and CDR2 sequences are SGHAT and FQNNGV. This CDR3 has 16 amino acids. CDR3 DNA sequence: TGTGCCAGCAGCCCTGACCTCCTGTTAGCGGAAGAGACCCAGTACTTC. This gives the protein CASSPDLLLAEETQYF.

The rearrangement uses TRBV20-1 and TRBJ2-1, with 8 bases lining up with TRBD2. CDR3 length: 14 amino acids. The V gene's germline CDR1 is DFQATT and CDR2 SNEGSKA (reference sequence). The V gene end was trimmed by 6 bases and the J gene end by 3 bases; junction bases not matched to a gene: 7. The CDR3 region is CSASGLVIYNEQFF. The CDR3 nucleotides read TGCAGTGCCTCGGGACTAGTAATCTACAATGAGCAGTTCTTC.

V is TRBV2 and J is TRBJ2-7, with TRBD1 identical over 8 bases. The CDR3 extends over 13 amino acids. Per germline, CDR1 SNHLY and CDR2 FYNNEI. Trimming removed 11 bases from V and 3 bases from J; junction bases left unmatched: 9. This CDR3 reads CAARTGRNYEQYF. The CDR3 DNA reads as TGTGCCGCTAGGACAGGGAGGAACTACGAGCAGTACTTC.

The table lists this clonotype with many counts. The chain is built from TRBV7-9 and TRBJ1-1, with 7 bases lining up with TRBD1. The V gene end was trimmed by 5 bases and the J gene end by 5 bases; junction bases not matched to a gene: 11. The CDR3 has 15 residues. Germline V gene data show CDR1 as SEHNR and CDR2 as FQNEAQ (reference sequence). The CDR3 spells CASSPRQGGGTEAFF. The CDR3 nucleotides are TGTGCCAGCAGCCCGAGACAGGGCGGGGGTACTGAAGCTTTCTTT.

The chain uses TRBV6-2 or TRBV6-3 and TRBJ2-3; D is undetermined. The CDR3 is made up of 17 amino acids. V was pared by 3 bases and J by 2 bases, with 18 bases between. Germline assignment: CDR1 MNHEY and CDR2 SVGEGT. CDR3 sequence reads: CASSYTRQAVSTDTQYF. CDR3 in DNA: TGTGCCAGCAGTTATACACGCCAGGCTGTTTCCACAGATACGCAGTATTTT.

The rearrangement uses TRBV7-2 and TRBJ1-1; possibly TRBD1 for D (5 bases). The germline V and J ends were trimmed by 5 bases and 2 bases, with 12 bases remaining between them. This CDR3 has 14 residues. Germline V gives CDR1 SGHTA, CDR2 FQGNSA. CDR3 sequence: CASSEWTLNTEAFF. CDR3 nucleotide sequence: TGTGCCAGCAGCGAGTGGACACTAAACACTGAAGCTTTCTTT.